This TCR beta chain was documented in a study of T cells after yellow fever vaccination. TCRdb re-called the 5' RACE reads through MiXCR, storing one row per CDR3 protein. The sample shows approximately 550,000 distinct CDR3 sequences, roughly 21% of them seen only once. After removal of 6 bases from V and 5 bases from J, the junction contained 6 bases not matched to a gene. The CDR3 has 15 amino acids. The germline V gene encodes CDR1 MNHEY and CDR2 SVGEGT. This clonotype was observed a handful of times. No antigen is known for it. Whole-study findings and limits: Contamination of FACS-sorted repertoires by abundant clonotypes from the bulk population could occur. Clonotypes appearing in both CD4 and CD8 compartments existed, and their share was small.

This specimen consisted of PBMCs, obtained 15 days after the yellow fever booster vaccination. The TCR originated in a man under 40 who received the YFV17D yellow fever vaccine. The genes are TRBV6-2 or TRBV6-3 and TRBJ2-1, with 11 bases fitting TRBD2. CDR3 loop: CASSLSGRANNEQFF. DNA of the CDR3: TGTGCCAGCAGCCTTAGCGGGAGGGCGAACAATGAGCAGTTCTTC.